Shown below are 13 T cell receptor beta chains from a single sample sequenced in a study of shared clonotypes between healthy human individuals. The table came from immunoSEQ multiplex PCR; TCRdb's copy has only in-frame clones and leaves some out. This sample has hundreds of thousands of clones, with around 73% found just once. Material for sequencing was memory CD4+ T cells sorted from blood. Subset in this sample: CD45RA-negative fraction. Receptor source: a woman between 25 and 40 years old in good health.

The rearrangement uses TRBV28 and TRBJ1-4; TRBD1 aligns across 7 bases. The CDR3 contains 15 residues. Germline V CDR1 and CDR2: MDHEN, SYDVKM. J was trimmed by 5 bases and V by 6 bases; bases with no gene match: 9. Here the CDR3 DNA reads TGTGCCAGCAGCCCTACAGGGGTGCCGAATGAAAAACTGTTTTTT. Encoded protein: CASSPTGVPNEKLFF.

The V call is TRBV5-1, the J call TRBJ2-3; 9 positions agree with TRBD2. CDR3 length: 14 amino acids. CDR1 and CDR2 from the germline V gene are SGHRS and YFSETQ. The J segment lost 1 base and the V segment lost 10 bases, leaving 7 bases of the junction unmatched. The CDR3, as DNA: TGCGCCTGTCAGCGGGAGGCGGGCACAGATACGCAGTATTTT. Its translation is CACQREAGTDTQYF.

Comment on this clone: Sequence at one end of the junction differs from germline and may be a read error. J is TRBJ1-2 and V is TRBV4-2; D is unclear. The CDR3 sequence is 15 residues long. Looked up from germline, CDR1 is LGHNA and CDR2 is YNFKEQ. CDR3 in amino acids: CASSEDGRVAYGYTF. For the CDR3, the DNA is TGTGCCAGCAGCGAAGATGGAAGGGTGGCCTATGGCTACACCTTC.

This chain connects TRBV11-2 to TRBJ2-1, with 11 nucleotides matching TRBD2. The CDR3 is made up of 16 amino acids. The trim removed 2 bases at V and 4 bases at J, leaving 4 bases unmatched. Germline V gives CDR1 SGHAT, CDR2 FQNNGV. DNA of the CDR3: TGTGCCAGCAGCTTACAAGCTAGCGGGAGGTACAATGAGCAGTTCTTC. Encoded protein: CASSLQASGRYNEQFF.

This chain joins TRBV7-8 and TRBJ2-3; unclear D gene. The CDR3 runs to 15 residues. Germline CDR1 and CDR2: SGHVS and FQNEAQ. V gave up 1 base and J gave up 2 bases, with 10 bases separating them. The CDR3 loop is CASSLEGLDTDTQYF. As DNA, the CDR3 is TGTGCCAGCAGCTTAGAGGGTCTGGACACAGATACGCAGTATTTT.

The chain uses TRBV28 and TRBJ2-7; TRBD2 might be the D (7 bases). The germline V gene has CDR1 MDHEN and CDR2 SYDVKM. The V and J ends lost 6 bases and 4 bases respectively, with 22 bases between them. The CDR3 length is 16 residues. In DNA form, the CDR3 reads TGTGCCAGCAGCCCCCGGGGGGCCCTCTCTTGGTACGAGCAGTACTTC. Translating it yields CASSPRGALSWYEQYF. The whole variable domain, remainder taken from reference TRBV28 and TRBJ2-7, is DVKVTQSSRYLVKRTGEKVFLECVQDMDHENMFWYRQDPGLGLRLIYFSYDVKMKEKGDIPEGYSVSREKKERFSLILESASTNQTSMYLCASSPRGALSWYEQYFGPGTRLTVT.

V gene TRBV15 combines with J gene TRBJ1-5; tentative D call: TRBD1 (5 bases). V lost 1 base, J lost 4 bases, and 17 bases lay in between. CDR1 is LNHNV, CDR2 YYDKDF, per germline (reference sequence). This CDR3 comprises 17 residues. This chain's CDR3 is CATSRGAGSGENQPQHF. CDR3 in DNA: TGTGCCACCAGCAGAGGGGCAGGGAGTGGGGAGAATCAGCCCCAGCATTTT.

This chain connects TRBV6-5 to TRBJ2-7, with D tentatively TRBD1 or TRBD2 (5 bases each). The CDR3 extends over 16 amino acids. Looked up from germline, CDR1 is MNHEY and CDR2 is SVGAGI. V lost 0 bases and J 6 bases, leaving 18 bases between the germline ends. The CDR3 is CASSYSLTNWGSEQYF. As DNA, the CDR3 is TGTGCCAGCAGTTACTCGTTAACAAACTGGGGGAGCGAGCAGTACTTC.

This clone was found once. This sequence joins TRBV27 and TRBJ2-1; D gene ambiguous. Germline V CDR1 and CDR2: MNHEY, SMNVEV (reference sequence). The CDR3 extends over 15 amino acids. V was trimmed by 5 bases and J by 1 base, leaving 12 bases between them. Here the CDR3 reads CASSAKYLSYNEQFF. In DNA form, the CDR3 reads TGTGCCAGCAGTGCAAAGTATCTATCCTACAATGAGCAGTTCTTC.

Concerning this clone itself: Other DNA sequences in this specimen translate into the identical CDR3. The chain recombines TRBV5-1 with TRBJ1-3; D call uncertain. The germline gives CDR1 SGHRS, CDR2 YFSETQ. Trimming pared 2 bases from V and 0 bases from J, leaving 12 bases between. The CDR3 has 16 residues. CDR3 protein: CASSLSPGSSGNTIYF. The CDR3 nucleotides read TGCGCCAGCAGCTTATCCCCAGGAAGCTCTGGAAACACCATATATTTT.

The chain carries TRBV4-2 and TRBJ2-1, with 15 bases identical to TRBD2. CDR1 is LGHNA, CDR2 YNFKEQ, per germline. The CDR3 sequence is 14 residues long. The V and J ends lost 3 bases and 11 bases, in that order; junction bases with no gene match: 2. The CDR3 nucleotides read TGTGCCAGCAGCCAGGGACTAGCGGGAGGTCAGCAGTTCTTC. This encodes CASSQGLAGGQQFF.

Note on this clone: This sample includes further DNA sequences coding for the same CDR3. This sequence joins TRBV7-3 and TRBJ1-5; D unresolved. The CDR3 is made up of 13 amino acids. Germline assignment: CDR1 SGHTA and CDR2 FQGTGA. Trimming removed 2 bases from V and 4 bases from J, with 6 bases in between. The CDR3: CASSLDRNQPQHF. The DNA for the CDR3 is TGTGCCAGCAGCTTAGATCGGAATCAGCCCCAGCATTTT.

This clone has only a few counts. The chain is built from TRBV18 and TRBJ1-5, with unresolved D. Germline V gene data show CDR1 as KGHSH and CDR2 as LQKENI. The ends were cut back, 6 bases at V and 4 bases at J, with 10 bases in the middle. This CDR3 comprises 13 residues. DNA for the CDR3: TGTGCCAGCTCCGACGATAGAAATCAGCCCCAGCATTTT. As protein: CASSDDRNQPQHF. The entire variable domain, with the rest obtained from reference TRBV18 and TRBJ1-5, is as follows: NAGVMQNPRHLVRRRGQEARLRCSPMKGHSHVYWYRQLPEEGLKFMVYLQKENIIDESGMPKERFSAEFPKEGPSILRIQQVVRGDSAAYFCASSDDRNQPQHFGDGTRLSIL.